One sample yielded the 3 T cell receptor beta chains listed below, sequenced in a study of PD-1 blockade in classical Hodgkin lymphoma. This sample's time point: cycle 4 day 1 (C4D1), after less than seven weeks of nivolumab. Each of the patients experienced relapse following autologous stem cell transplantation, and their brentuximab vedotin exposure differed. Negative selection with magnetic separation was used to purify CD4+ T cells from thawed PBMCs. Libraries were prepared by immunoSEQ multiplex PCR; TCRdb keeps only in-frame clonotypes and omits some of them. Of almost 30,000 clones in the sample, approximately 80% are singletons; the top ten hold about 0.62%. The sequencing used CD4+ T cells from blood, collected before the fourth cycle of nivolumab. The receptors come from a human donor with classical Hodgkin lymphoma.

The J gene is TRBJ2-3, the V gene TRBV5-1; TRBD1 aligns across 7 bases. Germline V gene data show CDR1 as SGHRS and CDR2 as YFSETQ. With 6 bases clipped from V and 5 bases from J, the junction kept 6 bases outside the gene matches. This CDR3 contains 13 residues. The CDR3 reads CASNEGAKDTQYF. The CDR3 coding sequence is TGCGCCAGCAACGAGGGGGCGAAAGATACGCAGTATTTT.

V usage is TRBV5-1 and J usage is TRBJ2-1; 7 positions agree with TRBD1. Germline trimming cut 2 bases from V and 4 bases from J; bases unmatched to any gene: 9. This CDR3 region has 16 residues. CDR1 is SGHRS, CDR2 YFSETQ, per germline. The CDR3 sequence: CASSFDGTAMYNEQFF. The CDR3 nucleotides are TGCGCCAGCAGCTTCGATGGGACAGCTATGTACAATGAGCAGTTCTTC.

This chain joins TRBV30 and TRBJ2-7, with D possibly called TRBD1 or TRBD2 (5 bases each). This CDR3 has 12 amino acids. The V gene's germline CDR1 is GTSNPN and CDR2 SVGIG (reference sequence). With 0 bases removed from V and 6 bases from J, the gap between germline ends came to 9 bases. This CDR3 is CAWSVGGGEQYF. The CDR3 DNA follows: TGTGCCTGGAGTGTCGGTGGGGGCGAGCAGTACTTC. The full variable domain, its missing parts supplied by reference TRBV30 and TRBJ2-7, is SQTIHQWPATLVQPVGSPLSLECTVEGTSNPNLYWYRQAAGRGLQLLFYSVGIGQISSEVPQNLSASRPQDRQFILSSKKLLLSDSGFYLCAWSVGGGEQYFGPGTRLTVT.